The sequence of this TCR beta chain was determined in a study of blood T cell repertoires in COVID-19. Source study methods: Amplifying reference gene primers gave estimates of nucleated cell counts. Sequencing was performed with immunoSEQ multiplex PCR; in TCRdb, only in-frame clones are kept and a portion is missing. V and J calls and clone size follow that table, whereas D and trimming were derived from the DNA. Of 210,000 or so clones listed, about 85% were seen once; the top ten hold more than 10%. The CDR3 spans 10 residues. Trimming took 8 bases from V and 6 from J, leaving 9 bases between them. The germline V gene has CDR1 DFQATT and CDR2 SNEGSKA (reference sequence).

Sequencing used peripheral blood. The clonotype comes from a woman under 30 who had recovered from COVID-19. This chain uses TRBV20-1 with TRBJ2-3; D not resolved. In DNA, the CDR3 is TGCAGTATCCATGTGGATACGCAGTATTTT. Amino acid sequence: CSIHVDTQYF.